These 7 T cell receptor beta chains share one sample of origin, sequenced in a study of T cell repertoires in cytomegalovirus infection (dated by TCRdb to 2018 to 2020). TCRdb records Illumina HiSeq 1500 as the sequencer. TCRdb reran the public reads through fastp at Q25 and MiXCR, keeping productive beta chains. Rows merge per CDR3 protein into single entries with the most common DNA and genes. Recorded for this sample are some 390,000 distinct CDR3 sequences; roughly 18% of them occurred a single time. The leading ten clones occupy 8.7% of the sample. Sequencing was carried out using PBMCs. The receptors shown here come from a human donor in good health (CMV status not recorded). Some clones in this sample may be carry-over from other donors' samples.

This rearrangement joins TRBV6-6 to TRBJ2-7, with TRBD1 matching over 7 bases. The CDR3 consists of 13 residues. Germline lookup yields CDR1 MNHNY and CDR2 SVGAGI (reference sequence). V was pared by 6 bases and J by 3 bases, with 5 bases of the junction left unmatched. Here the CDR3 reads CASRRDSYYEQYF. The CDR3 DNA sequence: TGTGCCAGCAGGAGGGACAGCTACTACGAGCAGTACTTC.

V is TRBV19 and J is TRBJ2-2; D gene ambiguous. Germline-derived CDR1 and CDR2 are LNHDA and SQIVND (reference sequence). The CDR3 is made up of 14 amino acids. V was trimmed by 3 bases and J by 1 base, leaving 6 bases between them. CDR3 in amino acids: CASSISGNTGELFF. As DNA, the CDR3 is TGTGCCAGTAGTATTTCCGGGAACACCGGGGAGCTGTTTTTT.

A few counts support this clonotype. The chain uses TRBV12-3 or TRBV12-4 and TRBJ2-3; 10 bases fit TRBD1. The CDR3 consists of 13 residues. The J segment lost 5 bases and the V segment lost 7 bases, leaving 3 bases of the junction unmatched. DNA of the CDR3: TGTGCCAGCAAGGGACAGGGGTTAGATACGCAGTATTTT. As protein: CASKGQGLDTQYF.

This clonotype was recorded many times. CDR3 loop: CASSPSNSGRGDEQYF. The DNA of the CDR3 is TGTGCCAGCAGCCCCAGTAACAGCGGGAGGGGGGACGAGCAGTACTTC. The chain is built from TRBV7-2 and TRBJ2-7; 10 bases match TRBD2. Germline V gene sequence: CDR1 SGHTA, CDR2 FQGNSA. The CDR3 is 16 residues long. Losses at the gene ends were 5 bases for V and 5 bases for J; bases not matched to a gene: 12.

The chain joins TRBV20-1 to TRBJ2-3, with 9 bases matching TRBD1. This CDR3 region has 15 residues. Germline trimming cut 4 bases from V and 4 bases from J; bases unmatched to any gene: 9. CDR1 and CDR2 from the germline V gene are DFQATT and SNEGSKA (reference sequence). CDR3: CSATKHRGLSDTQYF. The CDR3 nucleotides are TGCAGTGCTACCAAACACAGGGGGCTCTCAGATACGCAGTATTTT.

This clonotype was observed at least ten times. This chain links TRBV7-6 with TRBJ2-7; 9 bases are a match to TRBD1. The germline gives CDR1 SGHVS, CDR2 FNYEAQ. J gave up 5 bases and V 1 base, and 0 bases lay outside the gene matches. The CDR3 totals 13 residues. The CDR3 sequence is CASSLGQGDEQYF. CDR3 nucleotide sequence: TGTGCCAGCAGCTTAGGACAGGGGGACGAGCAGTACTTC.

The chain combines TRBV29-1 with TRBJ2-5; 9 bases match TRBD2. After removal of 7 bases from V and 5 bases from J, the junction contained 2 bases not matched to a gene. From germline, CDR1 is SQVTM and CDR2 ANQGSEA. The CDR3 consists of 11 residues. The CDR3 sequence: CSAGLAETQYF. For the CDR3, the DNA is TGCAGCGCCGGACTAGCGGAGACCCAGTACTTC. The whole variable domain, remainder taken from reference TRBV29-1 and TRBJ2-5, is SAVISQKPSRDICQRGTSLTIQCQVDSQVTMMFWYRQQPGQSLTLIATANQGSEATYESGFVIDKFPISRPNLTFSTLTVSNMSPEDSSIYLCSAGLAETQYFGPGTRLLVL.